Sequencing of this TCR beta chain was carried out in a study of blood T cell repertoires in COVID-19. Trimming stripped 2 bases from V and 5 bases from J, with 15 bases between. CDR1 and CDR2 from the germline V gene are SEHNR and FQNEAQ (reference sequence). The CDR3 totals 15 residues. The protocol was immunoSEQ multiplex PCR, while the TCRdb copy is restricted to in-frame clones and leaves out a portion. The sample includes 130,000 or so clones, roughly 90% of them seen just once. This TCR came from a man aged 65-85 years with active COVID-19. Sequences were obtained from peripheral blood. The chain combines TRBV7-9 with TRBJ1-2; D gene ambiguous. CDR3 protein: CASSLRDSGLYGYTF. CDR3 in DNA: TGTGCCAGCAGCTTACGCGACTCCGGACTATATGGCTACACCTTC.